This T cell receptor beta chain is drawn from a study of T cell repertoires in cytomegalovirus infection. Across the study: Recently identified HLA-C-restricted and well-studied HLA-B-restricted CMV epitopes were used. Shared public TCR beta signatures pointed to both CMV infection and a matching HLA type. The study's findings and limits: The ex vivo response was dominated by HLA-C-restricted CMV-specific TCR beta clonotypes. Summed frequency of shared TCR beta families picked out CMV carriers who also had the relevant HLA.

Worth noting for this clonotype: Its antigen remains unidentified.

MiXCR was run by TCRdb on the reads, yielding one entry per CDR3 protein. Found here are around 500,000 distinct CDR3 sequences, about 42% of them singletons; the top ten hold approximately 40%. Material: cultured PBMCs, obtained from culture after CMV antigen stimulation. The clonotype was recovered from a human donor in good health (CMV status not recorded). Some clones in this sample may be carry-over from other donors' samples.

CDR3 protein: CASSMNRPNTEAFF. In nucleotides, the CDR3 is TGTGCCAGTAGTATGAACAGGCCTAACACTGAAGCTTTCTTT. The V and J genes are TRBV19 and TRBJ1-1, with D maybe TRBD1 (5 bases). In germline, CDR1 is LNHDA, CDR2 SQIVND (reference sequence). Trimming shortened V by 3 bases and J by 2 bases, and 10 bases separated the two germline ends. The CDR3 is 14 residues long.